This T cell receptor beta chain came from a study of CD8 T cells in ankylosing spondylitis. General study points: There were earlier reports of some motif variants in reactive arthritis synovial fluid and blood. Reports say disease-linked clones showed up significantly more in matched ankylosing spondylitis synovial fluid. Blood of patients with ankylosing spondylitis appeared to be characterized by a TCR beta motif of about eight highly homologous variants. Disease-linked clones, CD8+, were relatively rare in peripheral blood.

The sample holds a few counts of this clonotype. Its antigen is not known. V was pared by 10 bases and J by 2 bases, with 14 bases between. Germline lookup yields CDR1 SNHLY and CDR2 FYNNEI. The CDR3 is 13 amino acids. TCRdb redid the calling of the 5' RACE reads with MiXCR, one entry per CDR3 protein. The data contain over 700,000 distinct CDR3 sequences, roughly 19% of them seen just once; the ten biggest clones take up about 20%. The sequence came from a male donor with ankylosing spondylitis. Sequenced material: blood, either unsorted or a sorted T cell fraction (not recorded which). The chain has TRBV2 and TRBJ1-1; possible D gene TRBD1, 6 bases. The CDR3 DNA follows: TGTGCCAACACCCGGGACAAAAACACTGAAGCTTTCTTT. Encoded protein: CANTRDKNTEAFF. The full variable domain, rest sourced from reference TRBV2 and TRBJ1-1, is EPEVTQTPSHQVTQMGQEVILRCVPISNHLYFYWYRQILGQKVEFLVSFYNNEISEKSEIFDDQFSVERPDGSNFTLKIRSTKLEDSAMYFCANTRDKNTEAFFGQGTRLTVV.